This T cell receptor beta chain comes out of a study of blood T cell repertoires in COVID-19 (dated by TCRdb to about 2020). The study in broad terms: Samples covering the acute and convalescent phases of COVID-19 were provided by collaborators in the United States, Italy and Spain. The prospective study material was composed of cDNA or gDNA derived from T cells, B-cell-depleted T cells, or PBMCs. The dataset comprised deeply sampled blood TCRbeta repertoires from subjects exposed to, actively infected with, or recovered from COVID-19. A freely available public database, intended as a resource for researchers studying the immune response to SARS-CoV-2, is where the repertoires were released. The samples were drawn from the first 160 participants of the ongoing ImmuneRACE study and from roughly 1,300 subjects provided by 6 global collaborators. A de-identified subject ID, COVID-19 status, age in years and sex were almost always included in the sample metadata. Where available, HLA class I and class II types were obtained from metadata supplied by the sample provider rather than from assay-based typing. The research as a whole found: Clinical and demographic metadata were provided uncurated, with the amount varying by source and participant.

TCRbeta CDR3 regions were amplified from genomic DNA using the immunoSEQ Assay, a bias-controlled multiplex PCR. In the authors' own workflow: Nucleated cell counts per sample were estimated from amplification of reference gene primers within the assay. Sequence reads were collapsed and filtered to measure the absolute abundance of every unique TCRbeta CDR3 rearrangement. For each sample, productive Simpson clonality was calculated as the square root of Simpson's diversity index over productive rearrangements. TCRdb retrieved this table from immuneACCESS and kept in-frame rearrangements only. Not all clones are present; in checked studies, unresolved V genes account for under half, and no reason is known for the remainder. The V and J calls and the clone size are those of that table, but D and trimming were determined from the DNA. The sample contains about 230,000 clones, roughly 85% of them found a single time. The biggest ten clones account for 2.6% of the sample.

A word on this clone: This receptor's antigen is unknown. Within one base of it there is no much larger clone, and no base qualities were kept.

Collaborating institutions collected whole blood in K2EDTA tubes following their own protocols. Collaborator samples were shipped for TCRbeta analysis as frozen whole blood, isolated PBMCs, or DNA extracted from either sample type. Ends trimmed: V by 0 bases, J by 8 bases; bases unmatched to a gene: 6. CDR1 and CDR2 are drawn from the germline V gene (reference sequence): LNHNV, YYDKDF. The CDR3 numbers 15 residues from cysteine through phenylalanine. Here the CDR3 DNA is all that survives: 45 bases in frame from base 1. Sequencing was carried out using peripheral blood. The receptor was isolated from a woman between 65 and 79 years old with active or convalescent COVID-19. The V and J segments used are TRBV15 and TRBJ2-4; 8 of the junction bases match TRBD2. The sequenced DNA: TGTGCCACCAGCAGAGAACCGGGACTAGGCCACATTCAGTACTTC. Translated, this gives CATSREPGLGHIQYF.